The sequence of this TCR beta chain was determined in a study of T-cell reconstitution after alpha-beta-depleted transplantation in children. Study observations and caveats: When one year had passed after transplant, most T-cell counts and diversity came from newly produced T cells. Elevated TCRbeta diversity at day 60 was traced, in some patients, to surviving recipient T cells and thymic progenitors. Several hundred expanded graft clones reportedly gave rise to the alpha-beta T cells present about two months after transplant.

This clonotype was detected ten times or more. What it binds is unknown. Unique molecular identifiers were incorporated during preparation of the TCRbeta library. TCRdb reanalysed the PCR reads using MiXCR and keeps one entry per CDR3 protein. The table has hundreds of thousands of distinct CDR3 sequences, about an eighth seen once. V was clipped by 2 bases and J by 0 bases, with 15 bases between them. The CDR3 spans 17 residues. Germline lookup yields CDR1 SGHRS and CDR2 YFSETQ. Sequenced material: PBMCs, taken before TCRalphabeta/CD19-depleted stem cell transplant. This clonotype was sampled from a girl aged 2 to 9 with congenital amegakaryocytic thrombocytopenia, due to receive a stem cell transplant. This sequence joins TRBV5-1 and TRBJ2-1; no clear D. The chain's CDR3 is CASSFYLDPSSYNEQFF. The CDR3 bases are TGCGCCAGCAGCTTCTACCTGGACCCAAGCTCCTACAATGAGCAGTTCTTC.